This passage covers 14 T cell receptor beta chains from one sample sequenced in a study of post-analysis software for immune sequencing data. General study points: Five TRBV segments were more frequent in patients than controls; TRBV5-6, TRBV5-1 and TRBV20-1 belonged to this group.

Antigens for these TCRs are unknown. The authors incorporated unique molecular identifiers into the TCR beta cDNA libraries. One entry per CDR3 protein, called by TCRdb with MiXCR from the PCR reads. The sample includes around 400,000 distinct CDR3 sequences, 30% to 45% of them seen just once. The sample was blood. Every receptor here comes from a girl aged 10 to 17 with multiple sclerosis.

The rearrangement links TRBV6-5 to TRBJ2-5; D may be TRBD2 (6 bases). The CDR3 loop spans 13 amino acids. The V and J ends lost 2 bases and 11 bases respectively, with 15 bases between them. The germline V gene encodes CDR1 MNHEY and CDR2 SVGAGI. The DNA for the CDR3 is TGTGCCAGCAGTTACACAAAATGGGGGGAGCAGTACTTC. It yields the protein CASSYTKWGEQYF.

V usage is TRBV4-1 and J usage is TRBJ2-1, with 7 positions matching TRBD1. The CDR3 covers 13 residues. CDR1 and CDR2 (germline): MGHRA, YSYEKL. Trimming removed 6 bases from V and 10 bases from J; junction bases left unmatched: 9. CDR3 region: CASSQTGAREQFF. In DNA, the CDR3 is TGCGCCAGCAGTCAAACAGGGGCACGAGAGCAGTTCTTC.

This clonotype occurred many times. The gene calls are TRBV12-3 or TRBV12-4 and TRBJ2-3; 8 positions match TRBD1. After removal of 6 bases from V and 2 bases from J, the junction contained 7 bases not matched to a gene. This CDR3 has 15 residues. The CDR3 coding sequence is TGTGCCAGCAGCCTGGGGACAGGATCCACAGATACGCAGTATTTT. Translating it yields CASSLGTGSTDTQYF.

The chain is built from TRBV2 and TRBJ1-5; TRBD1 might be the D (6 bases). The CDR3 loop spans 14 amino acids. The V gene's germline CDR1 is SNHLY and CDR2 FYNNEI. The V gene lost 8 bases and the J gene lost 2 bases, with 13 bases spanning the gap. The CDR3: CASGTGLGNQPQHF. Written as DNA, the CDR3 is TGTGCCAGCGGAACAGGGTTGGGCAATCAGCCCCAGCATTTT.

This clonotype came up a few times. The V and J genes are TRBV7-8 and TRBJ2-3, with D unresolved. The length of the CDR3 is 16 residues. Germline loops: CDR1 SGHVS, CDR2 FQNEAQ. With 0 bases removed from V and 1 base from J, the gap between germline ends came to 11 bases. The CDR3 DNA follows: TGTGCCAGCAGCTTAGCTCGTTTAAGCCGCACAGATACGCAGTATTTT. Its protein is CASSLARLSRTDTQYF. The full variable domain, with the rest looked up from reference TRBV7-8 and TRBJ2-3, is GAGVSQSPRYKVAKRGQDVALRCDPISGHVSLFWYQQALGQGPEFLTYFQNEAQLDKSGLPSDRFFAERPEGSVSTLKIQRTQQEDSAVYLCASSLARLSRTDTQYFGPGTRLTVL.

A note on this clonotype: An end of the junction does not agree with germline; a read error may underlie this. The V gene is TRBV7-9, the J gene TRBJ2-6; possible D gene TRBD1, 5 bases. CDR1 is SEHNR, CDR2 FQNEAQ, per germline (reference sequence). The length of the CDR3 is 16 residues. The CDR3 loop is CASSSSRASGANVRTF. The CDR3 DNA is TGTGCCAGCAGCTCCAGCAGGGCTAGTGGGGCCAACGTCCGGACTTTC.

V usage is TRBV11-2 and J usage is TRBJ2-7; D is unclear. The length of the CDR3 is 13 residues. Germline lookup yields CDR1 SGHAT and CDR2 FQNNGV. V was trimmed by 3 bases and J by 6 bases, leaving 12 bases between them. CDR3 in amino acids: CASSFRVRCEQYF. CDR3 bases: TGTGCCAGCAGCTTTCGGGTACGCTGCGAGCAGTACTTC.

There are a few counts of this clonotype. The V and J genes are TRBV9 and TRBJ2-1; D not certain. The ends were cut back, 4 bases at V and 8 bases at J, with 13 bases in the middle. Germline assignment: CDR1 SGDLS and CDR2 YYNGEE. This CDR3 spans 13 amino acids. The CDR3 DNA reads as TGTGCCAGCAGCCGGCTTGTGGGCCATGAGCAGTTCTTC. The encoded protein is CASSRLVGHEQFF.

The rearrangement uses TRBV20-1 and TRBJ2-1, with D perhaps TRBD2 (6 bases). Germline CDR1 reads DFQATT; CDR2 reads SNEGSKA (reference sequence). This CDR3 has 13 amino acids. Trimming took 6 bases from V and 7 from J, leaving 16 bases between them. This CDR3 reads CSAAGLWTNEQFF. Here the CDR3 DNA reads TGCAGTGCCGCGGGACTTTGGACGAATGAGCAGTTCTTC.

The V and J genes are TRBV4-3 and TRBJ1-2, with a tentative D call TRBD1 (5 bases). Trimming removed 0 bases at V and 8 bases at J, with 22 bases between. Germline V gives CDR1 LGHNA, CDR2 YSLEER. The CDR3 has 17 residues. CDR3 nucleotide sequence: TGCGCCAGCAGCCAAGATTACGGGGGGACGGTGCGCTGGGGCTACACCTTC. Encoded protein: CASSQDYGGTVRWGYTF.

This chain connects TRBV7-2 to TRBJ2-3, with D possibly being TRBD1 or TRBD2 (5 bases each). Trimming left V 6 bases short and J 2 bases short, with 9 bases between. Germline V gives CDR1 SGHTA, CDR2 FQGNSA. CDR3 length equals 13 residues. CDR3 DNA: TGTGCCAGCAGTCGGGACCTCACAGATACGCAGTATTTT. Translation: CASSRDLTDTQYF. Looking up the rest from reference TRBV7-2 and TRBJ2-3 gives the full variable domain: GAGVSQSPSNKVTEKGKDVELRCDPISGHTALYWYRQSLGQGLEFLIYFQGNSAPDKSGLPSDRFSAERTGGSVSTLTIQRTQQEDSAVYLCASSRDLTDTQYFGPGTRLTVL.

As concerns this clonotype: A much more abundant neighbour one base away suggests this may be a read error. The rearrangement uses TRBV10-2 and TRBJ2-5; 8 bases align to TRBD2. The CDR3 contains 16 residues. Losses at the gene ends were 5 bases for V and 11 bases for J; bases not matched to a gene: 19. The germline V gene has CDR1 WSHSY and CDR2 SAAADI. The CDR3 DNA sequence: TGCGCCAGCAGTTCGACCCGAGCGGGGGAGTCCTACGGGCAGTACTTC. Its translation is CASSSTRAGESYGQYF.

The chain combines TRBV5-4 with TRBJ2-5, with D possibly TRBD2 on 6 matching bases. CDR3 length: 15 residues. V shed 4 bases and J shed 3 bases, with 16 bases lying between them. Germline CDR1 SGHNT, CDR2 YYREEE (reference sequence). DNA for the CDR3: TGTGCCAGCAGCCCATCTACCGGGACTGAAGAGACCCAGTACTTC. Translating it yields CASSPSTGTEETQYF.

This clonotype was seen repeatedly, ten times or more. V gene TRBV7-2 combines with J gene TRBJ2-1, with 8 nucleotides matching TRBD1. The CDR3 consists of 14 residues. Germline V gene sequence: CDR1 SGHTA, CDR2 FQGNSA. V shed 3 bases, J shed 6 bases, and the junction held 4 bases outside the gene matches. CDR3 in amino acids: CASSFPGQGNEQFF. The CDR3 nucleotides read TGTGCCAGCAGCTTCCCCGGACAGGGCAATGAGCAGTTCTTC. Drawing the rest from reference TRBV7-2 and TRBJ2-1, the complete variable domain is GAGVSQSPSNKVTEKGKDVELRCDPISGHTALYWYRQSLGQGLEFLIYFQGNSAPDKSGLPSDRFSAERTGGSVSTLTIQRTQQEDSAVYLCASSFPGQGNEQFFGPGTRLTVL.